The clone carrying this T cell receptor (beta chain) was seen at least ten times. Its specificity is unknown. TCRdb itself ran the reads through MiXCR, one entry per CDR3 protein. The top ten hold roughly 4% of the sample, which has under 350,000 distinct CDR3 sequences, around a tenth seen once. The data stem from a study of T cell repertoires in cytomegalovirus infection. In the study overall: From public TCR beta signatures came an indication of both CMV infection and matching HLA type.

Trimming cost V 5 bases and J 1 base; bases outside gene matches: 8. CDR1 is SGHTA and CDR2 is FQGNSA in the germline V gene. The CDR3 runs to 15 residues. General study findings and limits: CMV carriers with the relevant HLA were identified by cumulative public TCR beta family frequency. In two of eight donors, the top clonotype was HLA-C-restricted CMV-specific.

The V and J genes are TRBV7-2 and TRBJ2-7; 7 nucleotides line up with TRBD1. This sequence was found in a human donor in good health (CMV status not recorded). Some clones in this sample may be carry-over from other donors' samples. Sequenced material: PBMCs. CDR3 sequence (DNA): TGTGCCAGCAGCGACCGGGACAGCTTATCCTACGAGCAGTACTTC. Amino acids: CASSDRDSLSYEQYF. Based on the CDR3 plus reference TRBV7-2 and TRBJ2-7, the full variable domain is GAGVSQSPSNKVTEKGKDVELRCDPISGHTALYWYRQSLGQGLEFLIYFQGNSAPDKSGLPSDRFSAERTGGSVSTLTIQRTQQEDSAVYLCASSDRDSLSYEQYFGPGTRLTVT.